Listed here are 3 T cell receptor beta chains from one sample, sequenced in a study of blood T cell repertoires in COVID-19. Data came from immunoSEQ multiplex PCR; TCRdb stores just in-frame clones and leaves some out. The data show about 290,000 clones, 85% to 90% seen once. The sample consisted of peripheral blood. Receptors originate from a woman aged 25 to 39 with COVID-19, enrolled during active disease.

CDR3 residues: CASSPRTSGGGNEQFF. In DNA, the CDR3 is TGTGCCAGCAGCCCGAGGACTAGCGGGGGGGGGAATGAGCAGTTCTTC. This chain joins TRBV9 and TRBJ2-1; 15 nucleotides match TRBD2. V gave up 4 bases and J gave up 7 bases; unmatched junction bases: 6. This CDR3 comprises 16 residues. The germline gives CDR1 SGDLS, CDR2 YYNGEE.

The chain has TRBV9 and TRBJ2-2; 7 bases align to TRBD1. V was clipped by 5 bases and J by 4 bases; unmatched bases: 2. This CDR3 has 13 amino acids. The germline gives CDR1 SGDLS, CDR2 YYNGEE. This chain's CDR3 is CASRGQLTGELFF. DNA of the CDR3: TGTGCCAGCAGGGGACAGCTCACCGGGGAGCTGTTTTTT.

The chain employs TRBV9 and TRBJ1-4, with 7 nucleotides matching TRBD1. CDR1 and CDR2 from the germline V gene are SGDLS and YYNGEE. Trimming cost V 0 bases and J 7 bases; bases outside gene matches: 3. The CDR3 runs 14 residues. The CDR3 sequence: CASSVGQGGEKLFF. CDR3 nucleotides: TGTGCCAGCAGCGTAGGACAGGGTGGTGAAAAACTGTTTTTT.